The present TCR beta chain was sequenced within a study of beta chain features in type 1 diabetes. TCRB transcripts that were expressed got sequenced, as all of the isolated RNA had been reverse transcribed. Profiling relied on immunoSEQ multiplex PCR, and the TCRdb table lists in-frame clones only, not all of them. Of 400,000 to 500,000 clones in the sample, approximately 15% were seen once. The germline V gene encodes CDR1 MGHDK and CDR2 SYGVNS. The V end lost 2 bases, the J end lost 4 bases, and 14 bases lay between the germline ends. CDR3 length: 16 residues. Source material: naive CD4+ T cells from blood. The clonotype originates from a man aged 30 to 45 in good health. The genes are TRBV25-1 and TRBJ1-4; D remains unclear. CDR3 DNA: TGTGCCAGCAGTGAAAGTAGTGGGCAGTTTAATGAAAAACTGTTTTTT. Residues: CASSESSGQFNEKLFF.